The next 13 T cell receptor beta chains were all read from a single sample in a study of blood T cell repertoires in COVID-19. Profiled with immunoSEQ multiplex PCR; TCRdb holds only in-frame clones, not every one. This table has about 160,000 clones, about 80% appearing once. Input material: PBMCs or T cells enriched from blood (not recorded which). Every receptor here comes from a woman between 55 and 75 years old who had recovered from COVID-19.

V gene TRBV9 combines with J gene TRBJ2-2; maybe TRBD1 (6 bases). This CDR3 region has 16 residues. Between the trimmed V and J ends, which lost 3 bases and 7 bases, there was a span of 19 bases. Germline loops: CDR1 SGDLS, CDR2 YYNGEE. The CDR3 DNA follows: TGTGCCAGCAGCGCCGGCCTGGCAGGGGCCTTCGGGGAGCTGTTTTTT. Translated: CASSAGLAGAFGELFF.

A note on this clone: Other DNA sequences of this sample code for an identical CDR3. The chain uses TRBV18 and TRBJ1-2, with 8 bases aligning to TRBD1. This CDR3 is built from 12 residues. V lost 3 bases to trimming and J lost 8 bases; unmatched junction nucleotides: 2. CDR1 and CDR2 from the germline V gene are KGHSH and LQKENI. DNA of the CDR3: TGTGCCAGCTCACCTGGACAGGGAGGCTACACCTTC. Protein: CASSPGQGGYTF.

The J gene is TRBJ2-2, the V gene TRBV5-8; 8 bases match TRBD2. The CDR3 has 16 amino acids. J was trimmed by 3 bases and V by 0 bases; bases with no gene match: 4. Germline loops: CDR1 SGHTS, CDR2 YDEGEE. The CDR3 sequence: CASSLGQRGYTGELFF. In DNA, the CDR3 is TGTGCCAGCAGCTTGGGGCAGCGGGGGTACACCGGGGAGCTGTTTTTT.

This clone has just a few counts. J is TRBJ1-2 and V is TRBV5-1; D perhaps matches TRBD1 (6 bases). V was pared by 3 bases and J by 6 bases, with 12 bases between. Per germline, CDR1 SGHRS and CDR2 YFSETQ. The CDR3 totals 13 residues. In nucleotides, the CDR3 is TGCGCCAGCAGCTGGGGAGAGGGGGATGGCTACACCTTC. This sequence encodes CASSWGEGDGYTF.

This clone came up a few times. J is TRBJ2-7 and V is TRBV6-6; 7 bases match TRBD2. This CDR3 is 12 amino acids long. With V trimmed by 8 bases and J by 6 bases, 7 bases remained unmatched. Looked up from germline, CDR1 is MNHNY and CDR2 is SVGAGI (reference sequence). CDR3 protein: CASQATSTEQYF. The CDR3 DNA follows: TGTGCCAGCCAAGCGACTAGCACCGAGCAGTACTTC.

The chain employs TRBV14 and TRBJ2-1; tentative D call: TRBD2 (6 bases). V was shortened by 0 bases and J by 1 base, with 10 bases between the two germline ends. Germline assignment: CDR1 SGHDN and CDR2 FVKESK. CDR3 size: 16 residues. This CDR3 reads CASSQEIAGSYNEQFF. As DNA, the CDR3 is TGTGCCAGCAGCCAAGAAATCGCGGGATCCTACAATGAGCAGTTCTTC.

The CDR3 loop is CAWVLPGQGLNTEAFF. CDR3 DNA sequence: TGTGCCTGGGTACTGCCGGGACAGGGATTGAACACTGAAGCTTTCTTT. The J gene is TRBJ1-1, the V gene TRBV30; 9 bases fit TRBD1. Germline CDR1 GTSNPN, CDR2 SVGIG (reference sequence). Losses at the gene ends were 5 bases for V and 0 bases for J; bases not matched to a gene: 10. The CDR3 runs 16 residues. Together with reference TRBV30 and TRBJ1-1, the CDR3 gives the full variable domain: SQTIHQWPATLVQPVGSPLSLECTVEGTSNPNLYWYRQAAGRGLQLLFYSVGIGQISSEVPQNLSASRPQDRQFILSSKKLLLSDSGFYLCAWVLPGQGLNTEAFFGQGTRLTVV.

Many counts were recorded for this clone. The gene calls are TRBV12-3 or TRBV12-4 and TRBJ1-6, with TRBD1 as a possible D gene (6 bases). This CDR3 region has 13 residues. Trimming removed 4 bases from V and 11 bases from J, with 12 bases in between. The CDR3 nucleotides read TGTGCCAGCAGTTCACAGGGTTGGACACCCCTCCACTTT. Translation gives CASSSQGWTPLHF.

The rearrangement links TRBV7-3 to TRBJ2-1; TRBD1 agrees at 7 bases. Germline CDR1 SGHTA, CDR2 FQGTGA. CDR3 length equals 15 residues. V lost 4 bases to trimming and J lost 4 bases; unmatched junction nucleotides: 7. CDR3 in amino acids: CASSWPGTDYNEQFF. Here the CDR3 DNA reads TGTGCCAGCAGCTGGCCGGGGACAGATTACAATGAGCAGTTCTTC.

This chain connects TRBV27 to TRBJ1-2; D is unclear. V lost 2 bases to trimming and J lost 2 bases, with 6 bases between them. CDR1 and CDR2 from the germline V gene are MNHEY and SMNVEV (reference sequence). The CDR3 contains 13 residues. CDR3 protein: CASSLRQNYGYTF. The CDR3 coding sequence is TGTGCCAGCAGTTTACGACAAAACTATGGCTACACCTTC.

The V and J genes are TRBV2 and TRBJ1-2; no definite D call. The CDR3 loop spans 12 amino acids. The germline V and J ends were trimmed by 5 bases and 2 bases, with 6 bases remaining between them. Germline lookup yields CDR1 SNHLY and CDR2 FYNNEI. In DNA, the CDR3 is TGTGCCAGCAGTAACAAGAACTATGGCTACACCTTC. This sequence encodes CASSNKNYGYTF. The whole variable domain, remainder taken from reference TRBV2 and TRBJ1-2, is EPEVTQTPSHQVTQMGQEVILRCVPISNHLYFYWYRQILGQKVEFLVSFYNNEISEKSEIFDDQFSVERPDGSNFTLKIRSTKLEDSAMYFCASSNKNYGYTFGSGTRLTVV.

V gene TRBV6-2 or TRBV6-3 combines with J gene TRBJ2-5, with D perhaps matching TRBD2 (5 bases). CDR3 length: 13 amino acids. Per the germline V gene, CDR1 is MNHEY and CDR2 is SVGEGT. The V gene lost 4 bases and the J gene lost 5 bases, with 11 bases spanning the gap. In nucleotides, the CDR3 is TGTGCCAGCAGTTCCGAAGGACTCGAGACCCAGTACTTC. Encoded protein: CASSSEGLETQYF.

CDR3 bases: TGTGCCAGCAGTTTGAGAGGGGCCGGGGGTCAGCCCCAGCATTTT. As protein: CASSLRGAGGQPQHF. The chain employs TRBV27 and TRBJ1-5, with D possibly being TRBD1 (5 bases). The CDR3 consists of 15 residues. CDR1 and CDR2 (germline): MNHEY, SMNVEV (reference sequence). Between the trimmed V and J ends, which lost 3 bases and 6 bases, there was a span of 15 bases.